This T cell receptor beta chain originates from a study of cytomegalovirus exposure and HLA in healthy donors (TCRdb year 2017). With regard to the full study: An earlier analysis of several hundred of the donors reported 250 to 350 Gb of sequence data and 90 million to 120 million unique TCR beta sequences obtained from about 180 million T cells. About 300 gigabases of sequencing data and 70 million to 100 million unique TCR sequences were included in an early release covering about 700 HLA-typed donors. Of the 300 to 450 genotyped donors, around 81% fell in the genetic ancestry cluster associated with self-reported Caucasian donors. The study aimed to test whether cataloging public T cell receptors could reveal signatures of past pathogen exposure. The study profiled the T cell repertoires of 500 to 800 subjects by immunosequencing and related them to cytomegalovirus serostatus. In addition to the first cohort of several hundred subjects, a separate validation cohort of approximately 110 different subjects was used. The study combined high-throughput TCR immunosequencing, statistical association of individual TCRs with disease status, and machine learning to predict cytomegalovirus infection status. A later analysis re-analyzed previously published TCR beta repertoires from several hundred donors and added high-resolution HLA genotyping to study TCR occurrence patterns. Rather than using new phenotypic data, the later analysis identified candidate immune exposures from TCR beta sequences and from how often those sequences occurred across donors. An earlier analysis of some 500 of the donors applied high-throughput TCR beta sequencing to assess whether each TCR beta V gene segment acted as functional or pseudogenic. Alongside the repertoire data, information on donor age, sex, ethnicity and CMV serostatus was compiled. A later genetic analysis took genome-wide SNP genotypes for 398 of the 666 donors and used that subset as a discovery cohort. All discovery cohort repertoires had been generated on a single sequencing platform. Both class I and class II loci were covered by HLA typing, at four-digit resolution. The number of donors typed differed by locus, with about 629-640 for A, B, C, DRB1 and DQB1, around 500 for DQA1, approximately 580 for DPA1, and 450 to 480 for DPB1. Four to six DR-DQ haplotypes were handled as single units for association and clustering, since linkage in the cohort was strong. Among 300 to 450 genotyped donors of the cohort, an average of around 240,000 unique TCR beta nucleotide sequences were sequenced per donor, roughly 20% of them non-productive.

The cohort consisted of 666 healthy bone marrow donors. At the time of sampling, all cohort members were nominally healthy, though unrecorded immune exposures were likely present. The donor was CMV seropositive and belonged to the group of 250 to 300 seropositive cohort members. Each donor provided a peripheral blood sample, and peripheral blood mononuclear cells were used for TCR beta sequencing. Genomic DNA extraction from the blood cell samples was performed with the Qiagen DNeasy Blood Extraction Kit. Per the germline V gene, SGHTA is the CDR1 and FQGTGA is the CDR2. The V end loses 2 bases and the J end loses 3 bases, and a stretch of 8 bases separates them. The CDR3 covers 13 residues, taking in both the cysteine and the phenylalanine. CDR3 DNA is the only sequence kept; it has 39 bases, read in frame from the first base. Note on this clone: There is no known antigen for this receptor. The sample holds no much larger clone one base away, and base qualities are not on file.

The library was produced with the immunoSEQ multiplex PCR assay. The multiplex PCR relied on a mix of 60 forward primers for TCR Vbeta segments and 13 reverse primers for TCR Jbeta segments. Amplification of the CDR3 region of rearranged TCR beta genes was performed with a multiplex PCR assay on genomic DNA. Amplified TCR beta libraries were sequenced as 87-base-pair reads on the Illumina HiSeq System. Under the source paper's analysis protocol: A later analysis counted about 82 million unique TCR beta chains across the roughly 700 repertoires, and approximately 11 million of these chains were shared by at least two donors. Raw reads were error-corrected and collapsed into unique sequences with a nearest-neighbor algorithm that merged closely related sequences to remove PCR and sequencing errors. V, D and J gene segments were assigned by aligning CDR3 sequences to IMGT reference sequences. For a sequence to be retained, a match of at least six nucleotides to both a V gene segment and a J gene segment was required. Rearrangements were classified as productive when the CDR3 lacked stop codons and remained in frame with V and J, and all other rearrangements were classified as non-productive. Following IMGT convention, CDR3 was defined as the stretch from the second conserved V-encoded cysteine up to the conserved J-encoded phenylalanine. The earlier analysis of a few hundred of the donors excluded any sequence lacking an unambiguous match to a single V gene segment. An earlier analysis of fewer than 650 of the donors classified V segments as functional when productive rearrangements were above 56.7% and as segregating when the standard deviation between donors was above 5%. A statistical classification framework was developed to diagnose cytomegalovirus status using the catalog of TCR beta chain sequences. In a later analysis, TCR nucleotide sequences were compared against IMGT/GENE-DB human TR gene sequences so that V and J genes could be assigned. In a later analysis, CDR3 sequences and most-parsimonious VDJ recombination scenarios were assigned using the TCRdist pipeline. In a later analysis, each TCR beta chain was defined by its CDR3 amino acid sequence together with its V-gene family, and reads without a unique V-gene family were excluded. As a way to deal with suspected cross-contamination and a sequencing artifact, a later analysis dropped nearly 600 nucleotide sequences that were highly shared and had low generation probability. In a later analysis, a clonal expansion index was calculated for each public chain from normalized within-repertoire ranks of inferred template counts. In a later analysis, generation probabilities were computed using a VDJ recombination model fitted to out-of-frame rearrangements, and the results were checked against IGoR. Hypergeometric tests were used in a later analysis to score TCR-TCR, TCR-HLA and TCR-CMV co-occurrence, with a repertoire-size bias correction applied to the TCR pairs. False discovery rates were estimated in a later analysis by permuting HLA or CMV assignments 20 times. A later analysis grouped co-occurring TCRs with DBSCAN, adding TCRdist sequence similarity when clustering within HLA-allele-positive subsets. Co-occurrence clustering excluded repertoires with fewer than 30,000 or more than 120,000 public chains, plus five with anomalous nucleotide sharing. The table comes from immuneACCESS by way of TCRdb, which keeps in-frame sequences with V and J called. Part of the clones is missing from these tables; in studies checked, under half for an unresolved V gene and the rest for unknown reasons. The DNA was the basis for D and trimming; V, J and clone size are from that table. In all, the sample holds about 100,000 clones, and about a tenth of those were seen once. The ten top clones hold over 4.5% of the sample.

Summary of the overall study and its limitations: Immune exposure information for the cohort was limited to CMV serostatus. In a later analysis, HLA-associated TCR beta chains showed more clonal expansion and lower generation probabilities than non-associated chains that were equally common. According to a later genetic analysis, donors in an Asian-associated ancestry cluster had fewer N-insertions in productive TCRs than the approximately 650-donor mean. A cluster of highly shared sequence variants was judged likely to represent a technical artifact of the sequencing pipeline. Cytomegalovirus status was reported to be diagnosed by the classifier with high specificity and sensitivity in both the original and validation cohorts. Only TCR beta chains were sequenced in this cohort, and the absence of alpha or paired-chain data limited detectable features. Some IMGT-functional V segments, including TRBV6-2 and TRBV6-3, could not be told apart with the 87-base-pair reads, so those segments were excluded. In a later analysis, most CMV-associated TCR beta chains were found to appear HLA-restricted, with HLA associations seemingly driven largely by CMV exposure. Because HLA typing was missing for some donors at each locus, association tests included only the typed subset. The presence/absence analyses assumed that sequencing depth was roughly uniform across donors, and that assumption may not be true. When HLA alleles, especially DR and DQ, strongly co-occurred, attributing TCR associations to individual alleles was difficult. Broadly in line with IMGT annotations, most TCR beta V segments showed up in productive rearrangements about 87% or about 30% of the time in an earlier analysis of about 500 of the donors. Three of the identified cytomegalovirus-associated TCR beta chains were confirmed in vitro to be specific for cytomegalovirus antigens. Linkage disequilibrium might explain the correlated functional status among segregating V segments, but an unknown experimental factor could not be ruled out. Most TCR sequences were seen in very few donors, while some public TCRs were found in many individuals. In a later analysis, the rate of TCR association differed among HLA loci, with DRB1 alleles having the most associated TCRs and HLA-C alleles having the fewest. An association between a missense DCLRE1C variant and V-gene and J-gene trimming of TCR beta chains was found in a later genetic analysis and replicated in an independent cohort. The authors suggested that the approach could potentially be extended to other disease states and immunological phenotypes. Because counts were too low, seventeen rarely observed V segments, including chromosome 9 orphons, were left out of the earlier analysis of some 640 of the donors. A later analysis associated 15,000 or so TCR beta sequences with specific HLA alleles at a false discovery rate of 0.05. The study listed 164 TCR beta chains as associated with cytomegalovirus. A later analysis reported that several top co-occurrence clusters appeared linked to parvovirus B19, influenza, CMV and Epstein-Barr virus. A further reported finding was that TCR beta sequences accurately predicted the HLA-A and HLA-B alleles for most subjects in the first cohort.

The sequence joins TRBV7-3 to TRBJ2-7; 5 matching bases give a weak D call of TRBD2. Sequencing input: PBMCs. This sequence originates from a man aged 40-49 years in good health and CMV-seropositive. For the CDR3, the sequence is CASSLAGGYEQYF. In nucleotides, the sequence is TGTGCCAGCAGCTTAGCGGGTGGCTACGAGCAGTACTTC.